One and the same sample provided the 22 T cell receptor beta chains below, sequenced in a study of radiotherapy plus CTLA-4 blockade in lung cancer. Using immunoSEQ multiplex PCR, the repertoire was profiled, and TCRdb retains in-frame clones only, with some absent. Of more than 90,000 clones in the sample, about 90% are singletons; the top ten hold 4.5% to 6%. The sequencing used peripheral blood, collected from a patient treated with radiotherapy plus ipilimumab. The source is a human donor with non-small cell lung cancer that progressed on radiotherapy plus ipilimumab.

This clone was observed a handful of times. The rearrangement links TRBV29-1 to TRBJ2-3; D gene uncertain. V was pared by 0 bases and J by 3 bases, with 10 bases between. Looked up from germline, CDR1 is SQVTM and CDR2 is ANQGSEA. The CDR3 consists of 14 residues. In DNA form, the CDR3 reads TGCAGCGTTGAAGATCCCCACGGAACAGATACGCAGTATTTT. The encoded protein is CSVEDPHGTDTQYF.

The CDR3 sequence is CASLAWGNTGELFF. The CDR3 coding sequence is TGTGCCAGCCTAGCGTGGGGCAACACCGGGGAGCTGTTTTTT. The rearrangement uses TRBV6-5 and TRBJ2-2; D might be TRBD2 (6 bases). Germline CDR1 reads MNHEY; CDR2 reads SVGAGI. V lost 8 bases and J lost 2, with 12 bases in between. This CDR3 has 14 residues.

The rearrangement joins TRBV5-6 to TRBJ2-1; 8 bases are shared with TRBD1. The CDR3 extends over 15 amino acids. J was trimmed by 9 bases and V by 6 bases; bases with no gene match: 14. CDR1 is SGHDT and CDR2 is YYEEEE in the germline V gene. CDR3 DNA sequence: TGTGCCAGCAACGAGGAATACCAGGGGGCGGGTGAGCAGTTCTTC. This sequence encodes CASNEEYQGAGEQFF.

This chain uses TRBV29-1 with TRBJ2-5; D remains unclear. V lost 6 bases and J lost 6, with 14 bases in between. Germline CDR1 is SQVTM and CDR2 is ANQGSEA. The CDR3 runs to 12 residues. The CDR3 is CSVGWATKTQYF. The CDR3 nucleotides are TGCAGCGTGGGGTGGGCCACAAAGACCCAGTACTTC. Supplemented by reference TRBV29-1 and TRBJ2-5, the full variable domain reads SAVISQKPSRDICQRGTSLTIQCQVDSQVTMMFWYRQQPGQSLTLIATANQGSEATYESGFVIDKFPISRPNLTFSTLTVSNMSPEDSSIYLCSVGWATKTQYFGPGTRLLVL.

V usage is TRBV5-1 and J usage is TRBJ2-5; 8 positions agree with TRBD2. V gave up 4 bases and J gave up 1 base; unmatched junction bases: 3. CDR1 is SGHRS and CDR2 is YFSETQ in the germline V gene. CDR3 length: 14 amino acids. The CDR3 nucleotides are TGCGCCAGCAGCCCCGGGACTAGCCAAGAGACCCAGTACTTC. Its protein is CASSPGTSQETQYF.

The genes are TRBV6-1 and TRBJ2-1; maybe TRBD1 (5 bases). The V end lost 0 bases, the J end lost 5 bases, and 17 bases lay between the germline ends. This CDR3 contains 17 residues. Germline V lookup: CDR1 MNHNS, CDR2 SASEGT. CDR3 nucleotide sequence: TGTGCCAGCAGTGAAGCCTTATGGATCACAGGTCACAATGAGCAGTTCTTC. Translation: CASSEALWITGHNEQFF.

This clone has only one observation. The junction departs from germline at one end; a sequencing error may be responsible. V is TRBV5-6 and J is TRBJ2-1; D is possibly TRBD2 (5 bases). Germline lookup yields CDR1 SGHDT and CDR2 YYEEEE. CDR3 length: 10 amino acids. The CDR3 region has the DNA TGTACCAGCAGCTTCAAAACTAGGTTCTTC. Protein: CTSSFKTRFF.

This chain's CDR3 is CASMGGRILNQPQHF. CDR3 in DNA: TGTGCCAGTATGGGGGGGAGGATCCTCAATCAGCCCCAGCATTTT. The V call is TRBV19, the J call TRBJ1-5; possible D gene TRBD1, 5 bases. V lost 7 bases to trimming and J lost 3 bases, with 16 bases between them. The length of the CDR3 is 15 residues. Germline V gene lookup returns CDR1 LNHDA and CDR2 SQIVND (reference sequence).

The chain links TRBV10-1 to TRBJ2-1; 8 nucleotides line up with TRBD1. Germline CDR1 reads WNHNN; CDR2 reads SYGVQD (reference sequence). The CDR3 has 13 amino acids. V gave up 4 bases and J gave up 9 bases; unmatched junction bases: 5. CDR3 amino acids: CASSVGRGREQFF. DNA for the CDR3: TGCGCCAGCAGTGTGGGCAGGGGGCGTGAGCAGTTCTTC.

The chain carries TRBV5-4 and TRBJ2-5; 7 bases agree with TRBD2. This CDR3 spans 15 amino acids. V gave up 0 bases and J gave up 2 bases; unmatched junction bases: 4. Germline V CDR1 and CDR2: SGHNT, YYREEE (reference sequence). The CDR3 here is CASSLGSGEQETQYF. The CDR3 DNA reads TGTGCCAGCAGCTTGGGGAGCGGGGAACAAGAGACCCAGTACTTC.

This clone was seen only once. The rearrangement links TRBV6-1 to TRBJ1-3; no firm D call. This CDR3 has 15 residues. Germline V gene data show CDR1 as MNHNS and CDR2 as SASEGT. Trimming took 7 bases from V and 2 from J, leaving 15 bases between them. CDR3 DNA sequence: TGTGCCAGCACGCGGAAGGAGCCCCCTGGAAACACCATATATTTT. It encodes CASTRKEPPGNTIYF.

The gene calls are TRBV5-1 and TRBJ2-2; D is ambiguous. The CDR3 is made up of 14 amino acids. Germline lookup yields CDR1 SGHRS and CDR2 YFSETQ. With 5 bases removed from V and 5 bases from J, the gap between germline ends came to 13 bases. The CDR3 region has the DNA TGCGCCAGCAGTCCCGACCCCGGAACCGGGGAGCTGTTTTTT. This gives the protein CASSPDPGTGELFF.

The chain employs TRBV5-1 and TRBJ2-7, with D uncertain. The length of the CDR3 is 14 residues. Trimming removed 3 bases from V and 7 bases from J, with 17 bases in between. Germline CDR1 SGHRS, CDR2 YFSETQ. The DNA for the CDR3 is TGCGCCAGCAGCTCGACACCGCCCGCTTCGGAGCAGTACTTC. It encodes CASSSTPPASEQYF. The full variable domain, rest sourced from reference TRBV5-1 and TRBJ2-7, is KAGVTQTPRYLIKTRGQQVTLSCSPISGHRSVSWYQQTPGQGLQFLFEYFSETQRNKGNFPGRFSGRQFSNSRSEMNVSTLELGDSALYLCASSSTPPASEQYFGPGTRLTVT.

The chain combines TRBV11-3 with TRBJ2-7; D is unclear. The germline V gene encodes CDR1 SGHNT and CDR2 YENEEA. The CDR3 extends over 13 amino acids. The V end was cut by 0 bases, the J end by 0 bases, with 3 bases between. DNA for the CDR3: TGTGCCAGCAGCTTAGATAACTCCTACGAGCAGTACTTC. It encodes CASSLDNSYEQYF.

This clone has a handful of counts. The chain's CDR3 is CASSPSLTVNYGYTF. The DNA of the CDR3 is TGTGCCAGCTCACCATCTCTAACAGTTAACTATGGCTACACCTTC. The chain is built from TRBV18 and TRBJ1-2, with D unresolved. Trimming took off 2 bases at V and 1 base at J, with 11 bases between the two ends. CDR3 length: 15 amino acids. The germline gives CDR1 KGHSH, CDR2 LQKENI.

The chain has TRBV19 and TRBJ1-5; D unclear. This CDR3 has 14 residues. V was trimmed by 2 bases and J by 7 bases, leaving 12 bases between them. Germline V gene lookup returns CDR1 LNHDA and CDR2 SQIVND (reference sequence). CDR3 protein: CASSIQGGFQPQHF. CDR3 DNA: TGTGCCAGTAGTATACAAGGAGGGTTCCAGCCCCAGCATTTT.

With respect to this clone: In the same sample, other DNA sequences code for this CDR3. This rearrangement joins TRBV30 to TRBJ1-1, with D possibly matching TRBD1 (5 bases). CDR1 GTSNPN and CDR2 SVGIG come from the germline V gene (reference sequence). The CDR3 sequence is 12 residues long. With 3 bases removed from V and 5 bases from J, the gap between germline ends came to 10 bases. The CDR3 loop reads CAWSGGTTEAFF. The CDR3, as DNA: TGTGCCTGGAGCGGGGGAACAACTGAAGCTTTCTTT.

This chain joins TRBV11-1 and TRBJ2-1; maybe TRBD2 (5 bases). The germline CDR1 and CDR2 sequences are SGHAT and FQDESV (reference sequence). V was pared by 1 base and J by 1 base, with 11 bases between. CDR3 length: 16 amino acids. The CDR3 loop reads CASSLGRAASYNEQFF. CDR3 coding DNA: TGTGCCAGCAGCTTAGGGCGAGCGGCATCCTACAATGAGCAGTTCTTC.

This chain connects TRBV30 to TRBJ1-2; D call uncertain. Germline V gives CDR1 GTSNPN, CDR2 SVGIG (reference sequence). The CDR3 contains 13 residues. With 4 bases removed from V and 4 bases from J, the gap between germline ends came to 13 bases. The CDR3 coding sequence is TGTGCCTGGATCGGTGGGATAGGCTATGGCTACACCTTC. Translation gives CAWIGGIGYGYTF.

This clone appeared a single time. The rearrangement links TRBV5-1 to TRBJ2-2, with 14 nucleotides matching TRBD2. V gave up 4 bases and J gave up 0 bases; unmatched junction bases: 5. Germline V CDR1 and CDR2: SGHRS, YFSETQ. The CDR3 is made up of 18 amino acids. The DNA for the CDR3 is TGCGCCAGCAGCCCGCCGGGACTAGCGGGAGCGAACACCGGGGAGCTGTTTTTT. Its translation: CASSPPGLAGANTGELFF.

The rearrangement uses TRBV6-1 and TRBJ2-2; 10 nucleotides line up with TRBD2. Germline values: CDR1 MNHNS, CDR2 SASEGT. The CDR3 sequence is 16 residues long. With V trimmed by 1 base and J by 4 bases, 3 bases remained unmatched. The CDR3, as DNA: TGTGCCAGCAGTGAAGAGTTAGCGGGAGGCACCGGGGAGCTGTTTTTT. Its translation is CASSEELAGGTGELFF.

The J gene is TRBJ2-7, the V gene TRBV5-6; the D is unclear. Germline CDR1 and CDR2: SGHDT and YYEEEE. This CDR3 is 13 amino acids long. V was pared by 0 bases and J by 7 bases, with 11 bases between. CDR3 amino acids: CASSLGAVWEQYF. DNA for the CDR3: TGTGCCAGCAGCTTGGGGGCGGTGTGGGAGCAGTACTTC.